The 26 T cell receptor beta chains below all came from one sample that was sequenced in a study of type 1 regulatory T cells (dated by TCRdb to the early 2020s). Results the study describes overall, beyond this receptor: A more restricted TCR repertoire was observed in Tr1 cells than in non-Tr1 cells, and this restriction was interpreted in the study as alloantigen-induced clonal expansion.

TCRdb lists the instrument as Illumina MiSeq. In TCRdb, the public reads were trimmed at Q25 with fastp and aligned with MiXCR, with productive beta chains retained. Each entry merges the rows of one CDR3 protein and shows their most common DNA and genes. The sample profile shows fewer than 80,000 distinct CDR3 sequences; 20% of them were found once. Roughly 8.3% of the sample is held by the ten biggest clonotypes. For these receptors, no antigen is known. The sample was cultured type 1 regulatory T (Tr1) cells, either the whole culture or a sorted fraction (not recorded which). Interpreted using the paper, the cell subset or site label stands for: type 1 regulatory T cells sorted from the T-allo10 product. The receptors originated from a human donor in good health.

This clonotype showed up many times. The J gene is TRBJ2-4, the V gene TRBV5-5; no definite D call. There are 13 residues in the CDR3. Trimming cost V 4 bases and J 4 bases, with 9 bases left between them. Germline-derived CDR1 and CDR2 are SGHKS and YYEKEE (reference sequence). CDR3 region: CASSQTRKNIQYF. CDR3 coding DNA: TGTGCCAGCAGCCAGACAAGGAAAAACATTCAGTACTTC. Full variable domain (rest looked up from reference TRBV5-5 and TRBJ2-4): DAGVTQSPTHLIKTRGQQVTLRCSPISGHKSVSWYQQVLGQGPQFIFQYYEKEERGRGNFPDRFSARQFPNYSSELNVNALLLGDSALYLCASSQTRKNIQYFGAGTRLSVL.

This clonotype was seen more than once but under ten times. This chain joins TRBV5-1 and TRBJ1-1; TRBD1 agrees at 7 bases. The CDR3 spans 13 residues. The V gene's germline CDR1 is SGHRS and CDR2 YFSETQ. The ends lost 4 bases at V and 4 bases at J; junction bases unmatched: 4. The CDR3 region has the DNA TGCGCCAGCAGCCCAGACAGGGCCACTGAAGCTTTCTTT. It translates to CASSPDRATEAFF.

This clonotype showed up many times. The chain uses TRBV20-1 and TRBJ1-5; 10 positions match TRBD1. CDR1 and CDR2 from the germline V gene are DFQATT and SNEGSKA (reference sequence). CDR3 size: 15 residues. The V gene end was trimmed by 0 bases and the J gene end by 6 bases; junction bases not matched to a gene: 5. The CDR3 sequence is CSARDRDRGFQPQHF. CDR3 bases: TGCAGTGCTAGAGACCGGGACAGGGGTTTTCAGCCCCAGCATTTT.

The chain links TRBV11-2 to TRBJ2-3, with D perhaps assigned TRBD1 or TRBD2 (5 bases each). The CDR3 extends over 18 amino acids. V was pared by 6 bases and J by 5 bases, with 27 bases between. Germline V gene sequence: CDR1 SGHAT, CDR2 FQNNGV. The CDR3 loop reads CASRSLRPGPTRGDTQYF. CDR3 DNA: TGTGCCAGCAGATCACTACGCCCGGGACCTACAAGGGGAGATACGCAGTATTTT.

This clonotype was counted a few times. This chain links TRBV5-1 with TRBJ2-5, with 10 bases aligning to TRBD2. This CDR3 has 16 residues. Losses at the gene ends were 4 bases for V and 1 base for J; bases not matched to a gene: 7. Germline CDR1 is SGHRS and CDR2 is YFSETQ. This CDR3 is CASSELAGVPQETQYF. CDR3 DNA: TGCGCCAGCAGCGAGCTAGCGGGAGTACCCCAAGAGACCCAGTACTTC.

The sample holds a few counts of this clonotype. The J gene is TRBJ2-7, the V gene TRBV9; D ambiguous. V was clipped by 0 bases and J by 2 bases, with 9 bases between them. From germline, CDR1 is SGDLS and CDR2 YYNGEE. CDR3 size: 14 residues. CDR3 region: CASSVVGRAYEQYF. The CDR3 coding sequence is TGTGCCAGCAGCGTAGTCGGTCGGGCCTACGAGCAGTACTTC.

V is TRBV29-1 and J is TRBJ1-1, with D unresolved. The germline V gene has CDR1 SQVTM and CDR2 ANQGSEA. V was cut by 4 bases and J by 6 bases, with 9 bases left in between. This CDR3 has 11 residues. The CDR3 here is CSVGGRAEAFF. CDR3 DNA: TGCAGCGTTGGAGGGAGAGCTGAAGCTTTCTTT.

The rearrangement uses TRBV4-2 and TRBJ1-6, with D possibly TRBD1 on 5 matching bases. Trimming stripped 0 bases from V and 7 bases from J, with 10 bases between. The germline gives CDR1 LGHNA, CDR2 YNFKEQ. This CDR3 region has 15 residues. The CDR3 here is CASSQEGVGNSPLHF. The CDR3 region has the DNA TGTGCCAGCAGCCAAGAAGGGGTGGGGAATTCACCCCTCCACTTT.

V and J are TRBV7-3 and TRBJ2-3; tentative D call: TRBD2 (5 bases). CDR1 SGHTA and CDR2 FQGTGA come from the germline V gene. Trimming cost V 1 base and J 4 bases, with 15 bases left between them. CDR3 length: 16 residues. In DNA, the CDR3 is TGTGCCAGCAGCTTAAATGGTGGGAGTAACGCAGATACGCAGTATTTT. As protein: CASSLNGGSNADTQYF.

This rearrangement joins TRBV27 to TRBJ2-7; 8 nucleotides match TRBD1. Germline V gene lookup returns CDR1 MNHEY and CDR2 SMNVEV (reference sequence). The CDR3 is 18 amino acids. Germline trimming cut 5 bases from V and 3 bases from J; bases unmatched to any gene: 18. In DNA, the CDR3 is TGTGCCAGCAGTAAACGCTCGATCCCAGGGGGCCATTACTACGAGCAGTACTTC. Translating gives CASSKRSIPGGHYYEQYF.

This clonotype turned up a few times. This chain joins TRBV5-1 and TRBJ2-1; 9 bases agree with TRBD2. CDR1 SGHRS and CDR2 YFSETQ come from the germline V gene. V shed 0 bases, J shed 2 bases, and the junction held 3 bases outside the gene matches. CDR3 size: 16 residues. As DNA, the CDR3 is TGCGCCAGCAGCTTGGGACTAGCGGCGACCTACAATGAGCAGTTCTTC. This translates into CASSLGLAATYNEQFF.

The chain recombines TRBV7-2 with TRBJ2-7, with 7 bases that match TRBD2. Germline CDR1 reads SGHTA; CDR2 reads FQGNSA. The CDR3 extends over 15 amino acids. V lost 5 bases, J lost 7 bases, and 14 bases stayed unmatched. The CDR3 bases are TGTGCCAGCAGCCCGTCGTTGGCGGGAGCGGAAGAGCAGTACTTC. This sequence encodes CASSPSLAGAEEQYF.

The sample holds one count of this clonotype. The chain is built from TRBV4-2 and TRBJ2-7; D uncertain. The CDR3 runs to 11 residues. Deletions cut 3 bases from V and 5 bases from J, with 5 bases between. Germline CDR1 reads LGHNA; CDR2 reads YNFKEQ. The chain's CDR3 is CASSQSDEQYF. For the CDR3, the DNA is TGTGCCAGCAGCCAGTCGGACGAGCAGTACTTC.

This clonotype has more than one count but fewer than ten. V and J are TRBV15 and TRBJ2-6, with D unresolved. The CDR3 spans 15 residues. Trimming removed 0 bases from V and 0 bases from J, with 3 bases in between. Looked up from germline, CDR1 is LNHNV and CDR2 is YYDKDF (reference sequence). CDR3 sequence reads: CATSRESSGANVLTF. The CDR3 DNA is TGTGCCACCAGCAGAGAAAGCTCTGGGGCCAACGTCCTGACTTTC.

The table lists this clonotype with a few counts. V and J are TRBV16 and TRBJ2-1; weak D call: TRBD2 (6 bases). Germline V gives CDR1 KGHSY, CDR2 FQNENV. The length of the CDR3 is 15 residues. The ends were cut back, 4 bases at V and 3 bases at J, with 13 bases in the middle. CDR3 protein: CASSPRGYGYNEQFF. The CDR3 bases are TGTGCCAGCAGCCCGCGGGGATATGGCTACAATGAGCAGTTCTTC.

The chain joins TRBV10-3 to TRBJ2-1; possible D gene TRBD1, 6 bases. Germline V gene data show CDR1 as ENHRY and CDR2 as SYGVKD. This CDR3 spans 15 amino acids. Deletions cut 4 bases from V and 6 bases from J, with 16 bases between. The CDR3 loop reads CAISVGSDRSNEQFF. CDR3 bases: TGTGCCATCAGTGTCGGTAGTGACAGGAGCAATGAGCAGTTCTTC.

J is TRBJ2-3 and V is TRBV10-3; D not resolved. CDR1 and CDR2 from the germline V gene are ENHRY and SYGVKD. The V gene lost 2 bases and the J gene lost 2 bases, with 2 bases spanning the gap. This CDR3 spans 12 amino acids. This CDR3 is CAISENTDTQYF. The CDR3 DNA reads as TGTGCCATCAGTGAGAACACAGATACGCAGTATTTT.

The DNA for the CDR3 is TGTGCCAGCAACCGACTAGCGGGAGATTCTGAGACCCAGTACTTC. As protein: CASNRLAGDSETQYF. The rearrangement uses TRBV27 and TRBJ2-5, with TRBD2 matching 12 bases. The trim removed 7 bases at V and 5 bases at J, leaving 8 bases unmatched. The CDR3 extends over 15 amino acids. Germline V gene lookup returns CDR1 MNHEY and CDR2 SMNVEV (reference sequence).

This CDR3 is CASSLQNIQYF. As DNA, the CDR3 is TGTGCCAGCAGCCTCCAAAACATTCAGTACTTC. The chain links TRBV7-2 to TRBJ2-4; D is ambiguous. Germline V gene data show CDR1 as SGHTA and CDR2 as FQGNSA. The CDR3 has 11 residues. V was cut by 5 bases and J by 5 bases, with 4 bases left in between.

This clonotype appeared a few times. The chain is built from TRBV15 and TRBJ2-7; D not certain. Trimming stripped 0 bases from V and 2 bases from J, with 5 bases between. The CDR3 sequence is 13 residues long. CDR1 LNHNV and CDR2 YYDKDF come from the germline V gene (reference sequence). The CDR3 DNA reads TGTGCCACCAGCAGAGATTATGCCTACGAGCAGTACTTC. Amino acids: CATSRDYAYEQYF.

The CDR3 nucleotides read TGTGCCAGCAGCTTAACAGGACCCAGCACAGATACGCAGTATTTT. This gives the protein CASSLTGPSTDTQYF. The chain carries TRBV7-3 and TRBJ2-3; D ambiguous. Germline-derived CDR1 and CDR2 are SGHTA and FQGTGA. This CDR3 is built from 15 residues. Between the trimmed V and J ends, which lost 0 bases and 0 bases, there was a span of 7 bases.

Notes on this clonotype: This likely came from a read error, as a far larger clone is one base away. The V gene is TRBV15, the J gene TRBJ2-7; no reliable D call. The germline V and J ends were trimmed by 5 bases and 7 bases, with 27 bases remaining between them. Looked up from germline, CDR1 is LNHNV and CDR2 is YYDKDF (reference sequence). The CDR3 contains 17 residues. The CDR3 protein is CATSQGYSVSSYNEQYF. The DNA for the CDR3 is TGTGCCACCAGCCAAGGATACTCCGTCAGCTCCTACAATGAGCAGTACTTC. Using reference TRBV15 and TRBJ2-7 for the parts outside the CDR3, the full variable domain is DAMVIQNPRYQVTQFGKPVTLSCSQTLNHNVMYWYQQKSSQAPKLLFHYYDKDFNNEADTPDNFQSRRPNTSFCFLDIRSPGLGDTAMYLCATSQGYSVSSYNEQYFGPGTRLTVT.

V and J are TRBV3-1 and TRBJ2-3, with D unclear. From germline, CDR1 is LGHDT and CDR2 YNNKEL (reference sequence). V dropped 7 bases and J dropped 5 bases, with 13 bases sitting between them. The CDR3 is made up of 13 amino acids. This chain's CDR3 is CASTPSGRDTQYF. CDR3 nucleotide sequence: TGTGCCAGCACCCCTTCTGGTCGAGATACGCAGTATTTT.

The chain joins TRBV20-1 to TRBJ2-7; 11 bases fit TRBD1. The V gene end was trimmed by 0 bases and the J gene end by 2 bases; junction bases not matched to a gene: 3. The CDR3 extends over 15 amino acids. CDR1 is DFQATT and CDR2 is SNEGSKA in the germline V gene (reference sequence). The CDR3 spells CSARDRDRGTYEQYF. The DNA of the CDR3 is TGCAGTGCTAGAGATAGGGACAGGGGGACCTACGAGCAGTACTTC.

In its sample, this clonotype was seen a few times. The chain has TRBV7-2 and TRBJ2-2; TRBD1 is a possible D gene (5 bases). The V gene lost 4 bases and the J gene lost 7 bases, with 13 bases spanning the gap. Germline V gene data show CDR1 as SGHTA and CDR2 as FQGNSA. The CDR3 extends over 14 amino acids. CDR3 region: CASSSGRRGGELFF. The CDR3 DNA sequence: TGTGCCAGCAGCTCAGGGCGCCGAGGCGGGGAGCTGTTTTTT.

This clonotype was picked up many times. The CDR3 here is CAWTTQLGELFF. The DNA of the CDR3 is TGTGCCTGGACTACTCAACTCGGGGAGCTGTTTTTT. V is TRBV30 and J is TRBJ2-2; D not certain. The CDR3 totals 12 residues. Trimming took 4 bases from V and 7 from J, leaving 10 bases between them. Germline CDR1 GTSNPN, CDR2 SVGIG (reference sequence).